Below are 31 T cell receptor beta chains sequenced from a single sample in a study of low-dose radiotherapy and immunotherapy resistance in tumors (dated by TCRdb to between 2021 and 2022). Superscript III and a set of TRAV- and TRBV-specific primers were used to synthesize first-strand cDNA, so that both TCRalpha and TCRbeta chains were covered. TCRs were amplified with Phusion for around 19 PCR cycles, with a constant-region primer paired with the adapter attached to the V primers. TCRdb ran its own pipeline on the public reads, namely fastp trimming at Q25 and MiXCR clone calling, and kept in-frame beta chains. Entries that share a CDR3 protein sequence are merged under the most common genes and DNA. The sample table contains around 6,200 distinct CDR3 sequences; only one count was recorded for 60% to 75% of them. Together, the top ten hold about 12% of the sample. These receptors came from a human donor with advanced metastatic prostate, ovarian, gallbladder or colorectal cancer (not recorded which). This table probably holds off-target reads from a library built for another chain.

This CDR3 reads CSGGGGGQGEKLFF. The CDR3 DNA reads TGCAGCGGGGGGGGAGGGGGCCAAGGAGAAAAACTGTTTTTT. The rearrangement uses TRBV29-1 and TRBJ1-4; 7 nucleotides align to TRBD1. The J segment lost 8 bases and the V segment lost 7 bases, leaving 13 bases of the junction unmatched. Germline V lookup: CDR1 SQVTM, CDR2 ANQGSEA. This CDR3 contains 14 residues.

This clonotype was detected only a few times. This sequence joins TRBV28 and TRBJ2-2; TRBD2 matches 10 bases. Germline V lookup: CDR1 MDHEN, CDR2 SYDVKM. With V trimmed by 6 bases and J by 1 base, 5 bases remained unmatched. The CDR3 totals 16 residues. The CDR3 loop reads CASSPRTSGNTGELFF. CDR3 bases: TGTGCCAGCAGCCCCCGGACTAGCGGGAACACCGGGGAGCTGTTTTTT.

The chain couples TRBV23-1 to TRBJ2-7; D may be TRBD1 (5 bases). TRBV23-1 is given ORF status, its function remaining uncertain. Trimming removed 3 bases from V and 2 bases from J, with 14 bases in between. CDR3 size: 15 residues. The CDR3 protein is CASSHRQIRPYEQYF. In nucleotides, the CDR3 is TGCGCCAGCAGTCACCGACAGATTAGGCCCTACGAGCAGTACTTC.

For this clonotype: One end of the junction varies from germline; a read error may be responsible. The V and J genes are TRBV4-1 and TRBJ2-5, with TRBD2 matching over 8 bases. The CDR3 length is 15 residues. Germline-derived CDR1 and CDR2 are MGHRA and YSYEKL. The chain's CDR3 is CASSQDRGGQETQYF. The CDR3 DNA is TGTGCCAGCAGCCAAGATCGGGGGGGCCAAGAGACCCAGTACTTC.

The CDR3 region has the DNA TGTGCCAGTTCCCTGTCGCACACAGATACGCAGTATTTT. Its translation is CASSLSHTDTQYF. The chain is built from TRBV19 and TRBJ2-3; D not resolved. V gave up 8 bases and J gave up 2 bases, with 11 bases separating them. Germline V gives CDR1 LNHDA, CDR2 SQIVND (reference sequence). The CDR3 covers 13 residues. Based on the CDR3 plus reference TRBV19 and TRBJ2-3, the full variable domain is DGGITQSPKYLFRKEGQNVTLSCEQNLNHDAMYWYRQDPGQGLRLIYYSQIVNDFQKGDIAEGYSVSREKKESFPLTVTSAQKNPTAFYLCASSLSHTDTQYFGPGTRLTVL.

The chain uses TRBV12-3 or TRBV12-4 and TRBJ1-5; 7 bases match TRBD1. Unmatched junction bases numbered 8, after V lost 2 bases and J lost 1 base. This CDR3 is 17 amino acids long. The CDR3 DNA reads TGTGCCAGCAGTTTAAGAGGGGGCCGTGGAAGCAATCAGCCCCAGCATTTT. This codes for CASSLRGGRGSNQPQHF.

This rearrangement joins TRBV21-1 to TRBJ2-5; the table names TRBD1, a call not compared with the DNA. TRBV21-1 is reported as a pseudogene. The CDR3 runs 18 residues. CDR3 DNA sequence: TGTGCCAGCATGCCCCCTCAATGCCCGGGCAGACAACAAGAGACCCAGTACTTC. Encoded protein: CASMPPQCPGRQQETQYF.

The chain couples TRBV4-1 to TRBJ2-1; no reliable D call. The V end lost 0 bases, the J end lost 8 bases, and 14 bases lay between the germline ends. The CDR3 covers 15 residues. The germline gives CDR1 MGHRA, CDR2 YSYEKL. CDR3 DNA sequence: TGCGCCAGCAGCCAAGAAGGTGGTTTTTCGGATGAGCAGTTCTTC. This encodes CASSQEGGFSDEQFF.

This clonotype turned up a few times. The chain couples TRBV9 to TRBJ1-1; 10 nucleotides agree with TRBD1. The germline CDR1 and CDR2 sequences are SGDLS and YYNGEE. The trim removed 4 bases at V and 4 bases at J, leaving 7 bases unmatched. The CDR3 contains 15 residues. The CDR3 DNA is TGTGCCAGCAGCATCTCCGACAGGGGGCCCACTGAAGCTTTCTTT. Amino acids: CASSISDRGPTEAFF.

This clonotype turned up a few times. The V and J genes are TRBV5-1 and TRBJ1-1, with D maybe TRBD1 (6 bases). Germline values: CDR1 SGHRS, CDR2 YFSETQ. The CDR3 sequence is 18 residues long. The V and J ends lost 3 bases and 0 bases respectively, with 21 bases between them. In DNA, the CDR3 is TGCGCCAGCAGCTCGGCGGTCGGCAGGGGAGGCCTGAACACTGAAGCTTTCTTT. This translates into CASSSAVGRGGLNTEAFF. Full variable domain (outside the CDR3, taken from reference TRBV5-1 and TRBJ1-1): KAGVTQTPRYLIKTRGQQVTLSCSPISGHRSVSWYQQTPGQGLQFLFEYFSETQRNKGNFPGRFSGRQFSNSRSEMNVSTLELGDSALYLCASSSAVGRGGLNTEAFFGQGTRLTVV.

The gene calls are TRBV10-3 and TRBJ2-7; the match to TRBD1 covers 8 bases. Trimming cost V 6 bases and J 6 bases; bases outside gene matches: 10. This CDR3 has 14 residues. The V gene's germline CDR1 is ENHRY and CDR2 SYGVKD. CDR3 region: CAISPDRVDSEQYF. CDR3 DNA sequence: TGTGCCATCAGCCCGGACAGGGTGGACTCCGAGCAGTACTTC.

This rearrangement joins TRBV4-3 to TRBJ1-1, with TRBD1 identical over 7 bases. Germline loops: CDR1 LGHNA, CDR2 YSLEER. The V segment lost 3 bases and the J segment 3 bases; nucleotides outside the gene matches: 4. CDR3 length equals 14 residues. In DNA form, the CDR3 reads TGCGCCAGCAGCCAGGAGACAGGGTACACTGAAGCTTTCTTT. Residues: CASSQETGYTEAFF.

This clonotype is large in the sample. The chain joins TRBV28 to TRBJ2-1, with TRBD2 identical over 10 bases. After removal of 8 bases from V and 8 bases from J, the junction contained 9 bases not matched to a gene. This CDR3 is built from 14 residues. Looked up from germline, CDR1 is MDHEN and CDR2 is SYDVKM. As DNA, the CDR3 is TGTGCCAGCTTACGAGCGGGAGGGCCCGATGAGCAGTTCTTC. It is translated as CASLRAGGPDEQFF.

Here the CDR3 DNA reads TGCAGTGCTAGGGGTATCAGGGGTTACGAGCAGTACTTC. Its protein is CSARGIRGYEQYF. The chain recombines TRBV20-1 with TRBJ2-7, with a weak D call TRBD1 (6 bases). This CDR3 is built from 13 residues. Germline lookup yields CDR1 DFQATT and CDR2 SNEGSKA (reference sequence). V gave up 3 bases and J gave up 4 bases, with 13 bases separating them.

This chain links TRBV5-1 with TRBJ2-2, with 8 bases lining up with TRBD1. The CDR3 spans 13 residues. J was trimmed by 7 bases and V by 4 bases; bases with no gene match: 3. The V gene's germline CDR1 is SGHRS and CDR2 YFSETQ. DNA for the CDR3: TGCGCCAGCAGCGGGACAGGTTTCGGGGAGCTGTTTTTT. Protein sequence: CASSGTGFGELFF.

V is TRBV12-3 or TRBV12-4 and J is TRBJ1-2, with 8 bases aligning to TRBD1. V lost 5 bases and J lost 8; bases outside the gene matches: 7. The CDR3 sequence is 13 residues long. CDR3 loop: CASSKDRAFGYTF. The CDR3 coding sequence is TGTGCCAGCAGTAAGGACAGGGCGTTCGGCTACACCTTC.

The V call is TRBV6-1, the J call TRBJ2-3; 10 nucleotides match TRBD2. This CDR3 has 17 residues. Per the germline V gene, CDR1 is MNHNS and CDR2 is SASEGT. The ends lost 6 bases at V and 6 bases at J; junction bases unmatched: 15. This chain's CDR3 is CASRDEVRSGGADTQYF. CDR3 nucleotides: TGTGCCAGCAGGGACGAGGTTCGGAGCGGGGGGGCGGATACGCAGTATTTT.

The chain combines TRBV6-1 with TRBJ2-2; TRBD1 matches 8 bases. CDR1 and CDR2 from the germline V gene are MNHNS and SASEGT. This CDR3 spans 13 amino acids. The V and J ends lost 9 bases and 3 bases, in that order; junction bases with no gene match: 3. The CDR3 coding sequence is TGTGCCAGGTGGACAGGGCACACCGGGGAGCTGTTTTTT. It is translated as CARWTGHTGELFF.

This clonotype was seen once. CDR3: CASRSAGGLDTQYF. The CDR3 DNA reads as TGTGCCAGCAGGTCCGCGGGGGGCCTAGATACGCAGTATTTT. The chain couples TRBV12-3 or TRBV12-4 to TRBJ2-3; 8 nucleotides line up with TRBD2. The CDR3 sequence is 14 residues long. With 6 bases clipped from V and 5 bases from J, the junction kept 7 bases outside the gene matches.

The chain employs TRBV6-2 or TRBV6-3 and TRBJ2-1, with D possibly matching TRBD2 (5 bases). CDR3 length equals 14 residues. Trimming cost V 2 bases and J 3 bases, with 8 bases left between them. The V gene's germline CDR1 is MNHEY and CDR2 SVGEGT. The CDR3 is CASSYEGNYNEQFF. DNA for the CDR3: TGTGCCAGCAGTTACGAGGGAAACTACAATGAGCAGTTCTTC.

The chain couples TRBV5-5 to TRBJ2-1; the D is unclear. V lost 7 bases, J lost 9 bases, and 8 bases lay in between. CDR1 and CDR2 from the germline V gene are SGHKS and YYEKEE (reference sequence). The CDR3 consists of 10 residues. The CDR3, as DNA: TGTGCCAGCGGTCTAGGTGAGCAGTTCTTC. It translates to CASGLGEQFF.

The chain joins TRBV20-1 to TRBJ2-1, with 7 bases fitting TRBD2. The CDR3 totals 16 residues. V was clipped by 1 base and J by 4 bases; unmatched bases: 10. Germline V gene data show CDR1 as DFQATT and CDR2 as SNEGSKA (reference sequence). The CDR3 loop reads CSARAYFAGVYNEQFF. In nucleotides, the CDR3 is TGCAGTGCTAGAGCGTACTTTGCGGGGGTATACAATGAGCAGTTCTTC.

This clonotype was seen a single time. The chain uses TRBV9 and TRBJ1-1, with D perhaps matching TRBD1 (5 bases). Between the trimmed V and J ends, which lost 0 bases and 5 bases, there was a span of 11 bases. The CDR3 is 14 residues long. Looked up from germline, CDR1 is SGDLS and CDR2 is YYNGEE. CDR3 sequence: CASSVGLEGTEAFF. CDR3 DNA sequence: TGTGCCAGCAGCGTAGGTTTAGAGGGGACTGAAGCTTTCTTT. Supplemented by reference TRBV9 and TRBJ1-1, the full variable domain reads DSGVTQTPKHLITATGQRVTLRCSPRSGDLSVYWYQQSLDQGLQFLIQYYNGEERAKGNILERFSAQQFPDLHSELNLSSLELGDSALYFCASSVGLEGTEAFFGQGTRLTVV.

The chain combines TRBV6-1 with TRBJ1-2; D might be TRBD1 (6 bases). The CDR3 totals 12 residues. V dropped 8 bases and J dropped 7 bases, with 14 bases sitting between them. Germline V gene data show CDR1 as MNHNS and CDR2 as SASEGT. The CDR3 sequence is CASREGTLGYTF. The CDR3 DNA reads TGTGCCAGCCGGGAGGGGACACTTGGCTACACCTTC.

CDR3 region: CSARQGGASLGYTF. Here the CDR3 DNA reads TGCAGTGCTAGACAGGGTGGCGCCTCGCTCGGCTACACCTTC. This sequence joins TRBV20-1 and TRBJ1-2, with a weak D call TRBD1 (5 bases). The V end lost 2 bases, the J end lost 8 bases, and 18 bases lay between the germline ends. CDR1 is DFQATT and CDR2 is SNEGSKA in the germline V gene (reference sequence). This CDR3 has 14 amino acids.

The V gene is TRBV9, the J gene TRBJ2-1; TRBD1 is a possible D gene (5 bases). Germline CDR1 SGDLS, CDR2 YYNGEE. Trimming shortened V by 2 bases and J by 0 bases, and 9 bases separated the two germline ends. The CDR3 is 15 residues long. The CDR3 here is CASSVTGSSYNEQFF. The CDR3 DNA follows: TGTGCCAGCAGCGTTACAGGAAGCTCCTACAATGAGCAGTTCTTC. Full variable domain (missing parts from reference TRBV9 and TRBJ2-1): DSGVTQTPKHLITATGQRVTLRCSPRSGDLSVYWYQQSLDQGLQFLIQYYNGEERAKGNILERFSAQQFPDLHSELNLSSLELGDSALYFCASSVTGSSYNEQFFGPGTRLTVL.

The chain carries TRBV4-3 and TRBJ2-5; D might be TRBD1 (7 bases). Trimming removed 0 bases at V and 5 bases at J, with 22 bases between. CDR1 and CDR2 (germline): LGHNA, YSLEER. The CDR3 extends over 18 amino acids. CDR3 in DNA: TGCGCCAGCAGCCAAGACTTGGGAGGCCGACAGGGTGGCGAGACCCAGTACTTC. Translating it yields CASSQDLGGRQGGETQYF.

This clonotype was picked up a small number of times. The chain uses TRBV6-4 and TRBJ1-1; D is ambiguous. Trimming stripped 2 bases from V and 2 bases from J, with 3 bases between. The CDR3 covers 12 residues. CDR1 is MRHNA and CDR2 is SNTAGT in the germline V gene. The chain's CDR3 is CASSDLNTEAFF. CDR3 DNA sequence: TGTGCCAGCAGTGACCTCAACACTGAAGCTTTCTTT.

CDR3 residues: CASIPLQGYQPQHF. CDR3 nucleotides: TGTGCCAGCATCCCTTTACAGGGGTATCAGCCCCAGCATTTT. V gene TRBV28 combines with J gene TRBJ1-5; 7 bases align to TRBD1. V dropped 7 bases and J dropped 5; count of bases not matched to a gene: 8. CDR3 length: 14 residues. Germline assignment: CDR1 MDHEN and CDR2 SYDVKM.

The chain uses TRBV13 and TRBJ2-5; 13 bases align to TRBD2. The CDR3 spans 15 residues. Germline trimming cut 5 bases from V and 4 bases from J; bases unmatched to any gene: 4. The germline V gene encodes CDR1 PRHDT and CDR2 FYEKMQ (reference sequence). The DNA for the CDR3 is TGTGCCAGCAGCCCTCGGACTAGCGGGAGAGAGACCCAGTACTTC. Protein sequence: CASSPRTSGRETQYF.

This clonotype is medium-sized by share. DNA for the CDR3: TGTGCCAGCAGCTTCTGGGCAGGGTCCCAGGAGACCCAGTACTTC. Its protein product is CASSFWAGSQETQYF. V usage is TRBV11-2 and J usage is TRBJ2-5; D perhaps matches TRBD1 (5 bases). Deletions cut 3 bases from V and 5 bases from J, with 16 bases between. In germline, CDR1 is SGHAT, CDR2 FQNNGV. This CDR3 is 15 amino acids long.